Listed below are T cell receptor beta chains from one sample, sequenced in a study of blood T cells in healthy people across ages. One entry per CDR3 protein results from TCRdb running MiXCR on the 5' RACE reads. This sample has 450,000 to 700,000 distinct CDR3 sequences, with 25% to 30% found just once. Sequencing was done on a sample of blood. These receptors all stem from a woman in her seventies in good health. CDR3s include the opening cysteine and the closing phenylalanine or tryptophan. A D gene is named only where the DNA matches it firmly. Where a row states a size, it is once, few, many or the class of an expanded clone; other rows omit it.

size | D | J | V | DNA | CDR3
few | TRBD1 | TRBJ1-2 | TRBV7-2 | TGTGCCAGCAGCTTAGGGGACAGCTATGGCTACACCTTC | CASSLGDSYGYTF
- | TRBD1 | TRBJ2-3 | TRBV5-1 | TGCGCCAGCAGCTTTTCCCGGGGGACAGGGGGCCCAGATACGCAGTATTTT | CASSFSRGTGGPDTQYF
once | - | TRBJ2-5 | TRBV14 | TGTGCCAGCAGCCAAAACTTTGGGACAGAGACCCAGTACTTC | CASSQNFGTETQYF
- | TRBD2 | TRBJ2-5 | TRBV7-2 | TGTGCCAGCAGCTCGAGCGGGGGACGAGAGACCCAGTACTTC | CASSSSGGRETQYF
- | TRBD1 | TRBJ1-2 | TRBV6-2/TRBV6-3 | TGTGCCAGCATCCAGACAGGGACCTCTGGCTACACCTTC | CASIQTGTSGYTF
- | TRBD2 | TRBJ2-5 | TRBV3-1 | TGTGCCAGCAGCCCGCGGGAGGACCAAGAGACCCAGTACTTC | CASSPREDQETQYF
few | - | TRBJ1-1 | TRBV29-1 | TGCAGCGTTGGGGCAACCTGGAACACTGAAGCTTTCTTT | CSVGATWNTEAFF
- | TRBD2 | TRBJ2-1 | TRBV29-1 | TGCAGCGTTCTCGGGGGGGGAAGCTCCTACAATGAGCAGTTCTTC | CSVLGGGSSYNEQFF
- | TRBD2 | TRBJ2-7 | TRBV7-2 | TGTGCCAGCAGCATCGAGACTAGCGGGGACTACGAGCAGTACTTC | CASSIETSGDYEQYF
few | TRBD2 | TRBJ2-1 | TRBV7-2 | TGTGCCAGCAGCTTGATCCCAGCGGGGGGTTCCAATGAGCAGTTCTTC | CASSLIPAGGSNEQFF
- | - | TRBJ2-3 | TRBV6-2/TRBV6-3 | TGTGCCAGCAGTAGGAGGGGTACGCAGTATTTT | CASSRRGTQYF
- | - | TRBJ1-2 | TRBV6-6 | TGTGCCACACGACTAACCGGGGTCGAGGGCTACACCTTC | CATRLTGVEGYTF
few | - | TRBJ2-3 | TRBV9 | TGTGCCAGCAGCGTCCCAGGAGGGACGCAGTATTTT | CASSVPGGTQYF
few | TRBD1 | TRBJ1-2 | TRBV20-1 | TGCAGTGCTCGCACCCAGGGGGGTCACTATGGCTACACCTTC | CSARTQGGHYGYTF
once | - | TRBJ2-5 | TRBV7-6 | TGTGCCAGCAGCTTGCTTAATGTCCAAGAGACCCAGTACTTC | CASSLLNVQETQYF
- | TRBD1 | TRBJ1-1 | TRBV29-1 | TGCAGCGGTACCGGGACAGGGGGCACTGAAGCTTTCTTT | CSGTGTGGTEAFF
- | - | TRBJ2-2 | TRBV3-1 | TGTGCCAGCAGCCAAGAAATGAACACCGGGGAGCTGTTTTTT | CASSQEMNTGELFF
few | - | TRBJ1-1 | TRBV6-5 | TGTGCCAGCAGTTATTCAGGGGCAGGGTTGAACACTGAAGCTTTCTTT | CASSYSGAGLNTEAFF
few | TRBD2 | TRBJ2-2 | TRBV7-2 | TGTGCCAGCAGCCAGGATTCGGGGGGAATCACCGGGGAGCTGTTTTTT | CASSQDSGGITGELFF
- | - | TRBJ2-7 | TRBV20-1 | TGCAGTGCGGCTCCACAGGGCAACGAGCAGTACTTC | CSAAPQGNEQYF
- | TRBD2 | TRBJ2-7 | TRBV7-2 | TGTGCCAGCAGTAGATCCTCGAGCGGGGGGGGTTCCTACGAGCAGTACTTC | CASSRSSSGGGSYEQYF
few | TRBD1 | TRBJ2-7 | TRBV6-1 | TGTGCCAGCCCTATGTGCAGGACAGGGAAGGATTACGAGCAGTACTTC | CASPMCRTGKDYEQYF
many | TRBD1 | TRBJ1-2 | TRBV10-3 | TGTGCCATCAGTGACAACGGAGCAGGGGGCGGAGGCTATGGCTACACCTTC | CAISDNGAGGGGYGYTF
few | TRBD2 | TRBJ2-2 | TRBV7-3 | TGTGCCAGCAGCCGTATCGGACTAGCGGGGGGCATCACCGGGGAGCTGTTTTTT | CASSRIGLAGGITGELFF
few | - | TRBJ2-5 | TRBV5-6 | TGTGCCAGCAGCTCTCTGACGGGGCAAGAGACCCAGTACTTC | CASSSLTGQETQYF
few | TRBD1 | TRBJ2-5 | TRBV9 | TGTGCCAGCACAAAAACAGGGGACCAAGAGACCCAGTACTTC | CASTKTGDQETQYF
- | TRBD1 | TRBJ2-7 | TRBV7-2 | TGTGCCAGCAGCTTGAACGCGGGACAGGGGTACGAGCAGTACTTC | CASSLNAGQGYEQYF
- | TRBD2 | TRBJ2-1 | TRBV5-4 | TGTGCCAGCAGCTTGGGAGATCGTAGCGGGGGGGCTGGGCAGTTCTTC | CASSLGDRSGGAGQFF
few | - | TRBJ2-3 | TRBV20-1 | TGCAGTGCTAGAGATCTACTCCCAGATACGCAGTATTTT | CSARDLLPDTQYF
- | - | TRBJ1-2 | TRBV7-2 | TGTGCCAGCAGCTCATCCACATCAGGGAAGCGTGGCTACACCTTC | CASSSSTSGKRGYTF
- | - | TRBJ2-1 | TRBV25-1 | TGTGCCAGCAACAGCCACAATGAGCAGTTCTTC | CASNSHNEQFF